Included here is one T cell receptor beta chain sequence, with context. Its antigen is undetermined. This CDR3 has 12 amino acids. With 5 bases removed from V and 8 bases from J, the gap between germline ends came to 10 bases. RNA transcripts gave rise to amplified TCR beta CDR3 regions. HTBI primers were the set used in a first-round RT-PCR of the TCR CDR3. Each CDR3 protein gets one entry after TCRdb re-called the multiplex PCR reads with MiXCR. The sample has roughly 300,000 distinct CDR3 sequences, roughly 13% seen once. This entry belongs to a study of T cells in Graves' hyperthyroidism and ophthalmopathy. Regarding the study as a whole: Expanded thyroid clonotypes (above 0.001) were mostly also found in blood.

Subjects aged 18 to 65 presented with newly diagnosed hyperthyroidism of less than 2 months' duration. This TCR was sampled from a woman in her 30s with Graves' hyperthyroidism. Sequencing used blood. The chain is built from TRBV12-3 or TRBV12-4 and TRBJ2-1; D is undetermined. The DNA for the CDR3 is TGTGCCAGCAGTCCCGAGCTTTATGAGCAGTTCTTC. Residues: CASSPELYEQFF.